This TCR beta chain is drawn from a study of shared clonotypes between healthy human individuals (dated by TCRdb to the early 2020s). Regarding the research as a whole: The cohort included a few men and a couple of women between 18 and 49 years of age. To increase sequencing depth and limit assay-specific biases, TCR repertoire library preparation and sequencing were carried out by different laboratories using diverse techniques. For each donor, three plates each were used for CD4 naive and CD4 memory, two plates were used for CD8 naive, and one plate was used for CD8 memory. The study deeply sequenced blood TCR repertoires of several healthy adults to estimate repertoire size and the extent of clonotype sharing between individuals. Between about 0.94 and 8.9 billion PBMCs per donor were obtained by leukapheresis. Broader findings and caveats from the paper: Pairwise subsampling led to the expectation that sequencing depth would affect the degree of clonotype sharing among donors. When a few donors were compared, the shared fraction of clonotypes was 5% to 6.5% for naive CD4, approximately 3.5% for naive CD8, 2.3% for memory CD4, and under 0.5% for memory CD8. Larger estimated clonotype richness was generally found for naive subsets than for memory subsets. Only blood was sampled, and tissue TCR repertoires likely differ from those in blood. Rarefaction of sorted-subset datasets indicated incomplete sequencing despite the large sequencing depth. Clonotypes shared by all four sorted-subset donors showed higher generation probabilities than non-shared clonotypes. The small number of donors limited the genetic and exposure-history diversity represented.

Deletion took 4 bases off V and 6 bases off J, with a span of 14 bases between the germline ends. From the cysteine through the phenylalanine, the CDR3 covers 14 amino acids. Solely the CDR3 DNA is kept, with 42 bases framed from the first base. CDR1 and CDR2 are read off the germline V gene (reference sequence) as PRHDT and FYEKMQ. CD8 naive samples were obtained by positive selection for CCR7 among CD45RO-negative cells, yielding a CD45RA+CCR7+ population from which TemRA cells were excluded. Donors were healthy HIV-negative adults with no recently reported acute infections or vaccinations. Only Caucasian adults living in Nashville, Tennessee, USA were represented among the donors. After blood collection by leukapheresis, PBMCs were isolated using Ficoll-Histopaque density gradient centrifugation and then cryopreserved in the vapor phase of liquid nitrogen. Purity and quantity of every magnetically sorted T cell population were checked by analytical flow cytometry. Each sorted fraction had its genomic DNA isolated and then quantified by UV absorbance on a Nanodrop 2000c.

TCR CDR3 regions were amplified from genomic DNA by multiplex PCR using the deep immunoSEQ assay. For each cell subset, the extracted genomic DNA was distributed evenly across all wells of several immunoSEQ 96-well plates, and each plate served as one replicate. Each replicate PCR for sorted subsets received around 210 ng genomic DNA, equal to around 32,000 T cell genomes. Purified libraries were measured with a Qubit 3.0 fluorometer, size-checked on a Bioanalyzer 2100, and measured again with the KAPA Library Quantification kit. Each immunoSEQ 96-well plate was sequenced on its own single-read 150-cycle Illumina NextSeq 550 flow cell. The published analysis was carried out like this. Because the immunoSEQ output held only junctional sequences and lacked quality scores, the filtering could not match the filtering applied to full-length reads. Sequences were annotated with PyIR, a Python wrapper for IgBLAST v1.9, using IMGT germline references to assign V/J genes and CDR3. Reads were filtered out if the reads had weak V/J assignments (E-value above 1e-6), no CDR3, stop codons, out-of-frame junctions, or ambiguous translated residues. V3J clonotypes were defined as sequences sharing an identical inferred V gene, J gene, and CDR3 amino acid sequence. Percentage overlap between repertoires was calculated by dividing the number of shared unique clonotypes by the size of the smaller repertoire. Three approaches were used to assess repertoire richness: RTK rarefaction, the Chao1 estimator, and Recon v2.1 estimates of unobserved clonotypes. Generation probabilities for all TCRbeta clonotypes obtained by the gDNA method from a handful of donors were computed using OLGA. TCRdb re-hosts the immuneACCESS table, in-frame sequences only. Its copies lack some clones; in the studies checked, an unresolved V gene accounts for under half of them, and the cause for the rest is not known. Clone size and the V and J calls come from that table; the DNA yielded D and trimming. The table for this sample lists under 700,000 clones; approximately 95% of them were counted only once. The top ten clonotypes cover around 0.11% of the sample.

This clone was recorded only once. What this receptor recognizes is not known. Base qualities are not provided; no much larger clone lies one nucleotide away. The chain couples TRBV13 to TRBJ2-3; the D gene cannot be resolved reliably. This sequence originates from a woman under 40 in good health. Specimen: naive CD8+ T cells sorted from blood. The meaning of the sample's cell subset or site label: CD45RA+CCR7+. The nucleotide sequence is TGTGCCAGCAGCTCCCCTCCCATTCGGGATACGCAGTATTTT. It encodes CASSSPPIRDTQYF.